This record looks at one T cell receptor (beta chain) sequence and its context. Its antigen is undetermined. Per germline, CDR1 MNHEY and CDR2 SVGAGI. V shed 5 bases and J shed 7 bases, with 12 bases lying between them. The CDR3 has 14 residues. The sample comes from a study of shared clonotypes between healthy human individuals. Study-wide results and caveats: Clonotype sharing among donors, it was expected, would be affected by sequencing depth.

Produced via immunoSEQ multiplex PCR; TCRdb's table is partial and in-frame only. This table holds about 2 million clones, 90% to 95% found once. Sequenced material: naive CD4+ T cells sorted from blood. Specified subset: CD45RA+ positively selected. This clonotype originated in a man in his late teens or twenties in good health. This sequence joins TRBV6-5 and TRBJ1-6; D may be TRBD1 (6 bases). The DNA of the CDR3 is TGTGCCAGCAGTAAAACAGGGCGCAATTCACCCCTCCACTTT. This encodes CASSKTGRNSPLHF.